This T cell receptor beta chain is drawn from a study of T cell responses to AZD1222 COVID-19 vaccine. TCRdb's copy holds only in-frame clones and misses some; the assay was immunoSEQ multiplex PCR. The sample holds under 150,000 clones, around 93% seen once. With respect to this clone: Its antigen is not known.

General study points: Among spike-specific TCRs, nearly half reportedly target unmutated variant regions.

Germline CDR1 MNHEY, CDR2 SMNVEV (reference sequence). The length of the CDR3 is 15 residues. Trimming took off 6 bases at V and 2 bases at J, with 13 bases between the two ends. The specimen was peripheral blood, collected on day 0 of AZD1222 vaccination. The chain couples TRBV27 to TRBJ2-2; the D is unclear. The clonotype originates from an adult in good health. The CDR3 DNA reads TGTGCCAGCAGCCAGAGCCTCGGTAACACCGGGGAGCTGTTTTTT. Its translation is CASSQSLGNTGELFF.